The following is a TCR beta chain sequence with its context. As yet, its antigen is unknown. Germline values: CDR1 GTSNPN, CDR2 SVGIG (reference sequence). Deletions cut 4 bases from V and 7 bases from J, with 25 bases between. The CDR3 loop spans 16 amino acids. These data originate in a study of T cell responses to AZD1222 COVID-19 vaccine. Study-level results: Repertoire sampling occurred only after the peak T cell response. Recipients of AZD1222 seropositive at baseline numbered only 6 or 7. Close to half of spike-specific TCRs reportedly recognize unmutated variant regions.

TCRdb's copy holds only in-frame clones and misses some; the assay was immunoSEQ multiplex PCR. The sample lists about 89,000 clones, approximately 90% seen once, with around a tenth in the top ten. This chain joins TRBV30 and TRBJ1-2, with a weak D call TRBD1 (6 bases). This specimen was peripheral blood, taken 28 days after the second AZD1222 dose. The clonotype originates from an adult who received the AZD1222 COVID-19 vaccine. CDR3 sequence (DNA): TGTGCCTGGATCAGCTCCCTGCGGAGGGGGGTGAGTGGCTACACCTTC. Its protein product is CAWISSLRRGVSGYTF.